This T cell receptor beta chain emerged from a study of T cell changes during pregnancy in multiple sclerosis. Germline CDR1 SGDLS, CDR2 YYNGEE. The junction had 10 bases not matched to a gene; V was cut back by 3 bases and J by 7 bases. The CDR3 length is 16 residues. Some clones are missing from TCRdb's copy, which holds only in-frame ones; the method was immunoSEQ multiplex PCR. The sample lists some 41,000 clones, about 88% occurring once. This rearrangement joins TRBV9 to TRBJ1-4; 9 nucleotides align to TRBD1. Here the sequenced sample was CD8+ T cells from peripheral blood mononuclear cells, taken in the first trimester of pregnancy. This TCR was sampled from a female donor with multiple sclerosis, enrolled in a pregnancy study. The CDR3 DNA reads TGTGCCAGCAGCGGAAGATCGGGACAGGGCGGTGAAAAACTGTTTTTT. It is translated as CASSGRSGQGGEKLFF.